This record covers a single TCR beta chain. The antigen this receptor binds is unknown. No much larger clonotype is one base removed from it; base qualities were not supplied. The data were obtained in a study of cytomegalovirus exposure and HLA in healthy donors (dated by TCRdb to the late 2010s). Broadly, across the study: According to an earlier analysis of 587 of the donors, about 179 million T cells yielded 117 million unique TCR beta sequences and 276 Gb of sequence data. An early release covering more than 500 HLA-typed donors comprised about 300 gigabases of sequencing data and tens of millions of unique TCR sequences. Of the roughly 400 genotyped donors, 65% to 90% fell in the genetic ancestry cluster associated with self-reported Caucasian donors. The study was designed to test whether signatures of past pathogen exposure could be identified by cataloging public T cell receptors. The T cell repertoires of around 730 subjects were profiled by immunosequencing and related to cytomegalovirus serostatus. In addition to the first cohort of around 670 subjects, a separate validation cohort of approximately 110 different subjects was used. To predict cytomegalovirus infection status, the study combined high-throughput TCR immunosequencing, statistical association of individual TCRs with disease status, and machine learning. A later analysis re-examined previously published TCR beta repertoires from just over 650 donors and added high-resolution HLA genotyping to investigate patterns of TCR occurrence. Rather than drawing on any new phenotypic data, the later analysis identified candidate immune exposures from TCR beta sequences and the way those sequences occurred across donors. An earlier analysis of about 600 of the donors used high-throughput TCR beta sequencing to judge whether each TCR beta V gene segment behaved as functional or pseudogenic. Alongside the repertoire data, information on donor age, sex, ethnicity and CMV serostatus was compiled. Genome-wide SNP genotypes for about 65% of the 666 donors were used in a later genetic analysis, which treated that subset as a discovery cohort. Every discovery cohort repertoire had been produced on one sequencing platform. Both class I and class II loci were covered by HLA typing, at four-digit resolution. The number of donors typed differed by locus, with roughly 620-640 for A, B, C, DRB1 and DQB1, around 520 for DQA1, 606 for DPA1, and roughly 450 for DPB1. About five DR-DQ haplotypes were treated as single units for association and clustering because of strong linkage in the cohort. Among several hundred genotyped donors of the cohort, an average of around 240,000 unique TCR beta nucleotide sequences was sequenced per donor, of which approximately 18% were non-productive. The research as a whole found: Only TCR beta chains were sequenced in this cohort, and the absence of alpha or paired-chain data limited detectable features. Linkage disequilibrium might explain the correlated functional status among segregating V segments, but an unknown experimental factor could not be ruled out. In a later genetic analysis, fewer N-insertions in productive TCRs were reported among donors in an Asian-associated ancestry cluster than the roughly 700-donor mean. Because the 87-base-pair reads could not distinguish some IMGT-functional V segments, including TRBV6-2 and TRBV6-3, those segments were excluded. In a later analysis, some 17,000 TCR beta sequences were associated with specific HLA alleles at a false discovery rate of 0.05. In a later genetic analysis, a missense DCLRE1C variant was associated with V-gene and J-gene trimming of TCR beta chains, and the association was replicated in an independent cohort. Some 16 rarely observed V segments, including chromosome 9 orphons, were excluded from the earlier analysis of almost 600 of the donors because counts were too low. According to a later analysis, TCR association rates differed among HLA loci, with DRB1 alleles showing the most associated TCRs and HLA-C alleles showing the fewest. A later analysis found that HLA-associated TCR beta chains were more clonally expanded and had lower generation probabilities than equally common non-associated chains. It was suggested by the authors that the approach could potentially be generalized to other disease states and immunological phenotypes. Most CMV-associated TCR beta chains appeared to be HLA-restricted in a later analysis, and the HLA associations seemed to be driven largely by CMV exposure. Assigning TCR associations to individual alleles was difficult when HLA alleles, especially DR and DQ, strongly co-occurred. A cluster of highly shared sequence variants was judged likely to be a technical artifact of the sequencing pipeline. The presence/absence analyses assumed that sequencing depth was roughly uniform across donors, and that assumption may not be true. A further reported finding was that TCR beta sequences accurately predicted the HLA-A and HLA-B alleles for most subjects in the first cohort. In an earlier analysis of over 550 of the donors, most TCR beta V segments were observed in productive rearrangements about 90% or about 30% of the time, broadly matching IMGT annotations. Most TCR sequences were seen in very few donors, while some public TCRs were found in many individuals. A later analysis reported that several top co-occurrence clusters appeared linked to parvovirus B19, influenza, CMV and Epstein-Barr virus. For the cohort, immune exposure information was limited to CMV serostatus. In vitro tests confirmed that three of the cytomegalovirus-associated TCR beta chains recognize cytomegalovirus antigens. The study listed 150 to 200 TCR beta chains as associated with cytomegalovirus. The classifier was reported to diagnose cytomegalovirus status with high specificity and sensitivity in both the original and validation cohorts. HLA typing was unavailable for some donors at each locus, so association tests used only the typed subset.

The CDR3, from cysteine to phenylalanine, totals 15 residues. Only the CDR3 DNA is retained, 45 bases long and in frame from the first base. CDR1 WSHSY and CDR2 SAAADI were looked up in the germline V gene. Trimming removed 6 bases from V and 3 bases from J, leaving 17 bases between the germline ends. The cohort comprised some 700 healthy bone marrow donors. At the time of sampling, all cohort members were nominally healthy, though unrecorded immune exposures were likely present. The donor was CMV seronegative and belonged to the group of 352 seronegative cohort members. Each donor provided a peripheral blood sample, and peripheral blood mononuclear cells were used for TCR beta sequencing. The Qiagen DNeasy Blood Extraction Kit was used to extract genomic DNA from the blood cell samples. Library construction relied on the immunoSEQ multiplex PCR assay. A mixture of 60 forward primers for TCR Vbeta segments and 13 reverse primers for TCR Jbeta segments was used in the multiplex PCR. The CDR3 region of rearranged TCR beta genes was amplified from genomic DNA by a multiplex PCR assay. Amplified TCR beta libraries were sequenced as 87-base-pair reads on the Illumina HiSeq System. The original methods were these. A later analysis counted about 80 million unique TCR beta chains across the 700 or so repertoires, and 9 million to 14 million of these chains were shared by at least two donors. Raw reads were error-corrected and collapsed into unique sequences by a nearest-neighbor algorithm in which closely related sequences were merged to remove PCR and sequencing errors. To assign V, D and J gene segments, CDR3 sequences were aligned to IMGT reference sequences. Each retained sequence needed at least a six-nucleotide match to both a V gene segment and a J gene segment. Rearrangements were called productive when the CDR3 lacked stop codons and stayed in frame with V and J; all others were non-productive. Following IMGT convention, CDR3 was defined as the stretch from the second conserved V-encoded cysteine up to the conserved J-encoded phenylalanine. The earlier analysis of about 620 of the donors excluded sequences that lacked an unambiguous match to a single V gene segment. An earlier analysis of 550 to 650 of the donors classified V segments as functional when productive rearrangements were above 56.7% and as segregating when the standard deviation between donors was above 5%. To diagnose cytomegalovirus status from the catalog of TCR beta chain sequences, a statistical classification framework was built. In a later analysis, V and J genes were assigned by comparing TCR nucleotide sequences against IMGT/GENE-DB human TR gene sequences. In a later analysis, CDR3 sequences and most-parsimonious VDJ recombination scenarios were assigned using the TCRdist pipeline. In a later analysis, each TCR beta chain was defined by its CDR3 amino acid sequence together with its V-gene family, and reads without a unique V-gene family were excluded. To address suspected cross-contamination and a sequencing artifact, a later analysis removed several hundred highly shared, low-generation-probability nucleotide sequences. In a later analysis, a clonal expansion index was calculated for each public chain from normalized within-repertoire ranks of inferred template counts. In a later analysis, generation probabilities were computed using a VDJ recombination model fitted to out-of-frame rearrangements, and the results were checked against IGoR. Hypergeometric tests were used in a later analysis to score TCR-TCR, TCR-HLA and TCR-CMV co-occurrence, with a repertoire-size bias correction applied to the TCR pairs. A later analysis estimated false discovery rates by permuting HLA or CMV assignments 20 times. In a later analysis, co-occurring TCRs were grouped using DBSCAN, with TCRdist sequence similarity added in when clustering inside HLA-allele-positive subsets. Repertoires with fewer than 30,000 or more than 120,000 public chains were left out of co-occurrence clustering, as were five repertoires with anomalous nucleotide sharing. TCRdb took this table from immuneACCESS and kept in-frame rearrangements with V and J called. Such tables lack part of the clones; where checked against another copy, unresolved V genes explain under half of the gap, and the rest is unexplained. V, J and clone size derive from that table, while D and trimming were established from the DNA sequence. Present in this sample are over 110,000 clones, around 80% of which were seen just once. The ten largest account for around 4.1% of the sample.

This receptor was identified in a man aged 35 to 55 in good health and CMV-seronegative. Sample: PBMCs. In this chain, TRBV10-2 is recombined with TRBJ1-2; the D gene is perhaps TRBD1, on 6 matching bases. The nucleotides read TGCGCCAGCAGGGAACAACAGGGTATGGACTATGGCTACACCTTC. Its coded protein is CASREQQGMDYGYTF.